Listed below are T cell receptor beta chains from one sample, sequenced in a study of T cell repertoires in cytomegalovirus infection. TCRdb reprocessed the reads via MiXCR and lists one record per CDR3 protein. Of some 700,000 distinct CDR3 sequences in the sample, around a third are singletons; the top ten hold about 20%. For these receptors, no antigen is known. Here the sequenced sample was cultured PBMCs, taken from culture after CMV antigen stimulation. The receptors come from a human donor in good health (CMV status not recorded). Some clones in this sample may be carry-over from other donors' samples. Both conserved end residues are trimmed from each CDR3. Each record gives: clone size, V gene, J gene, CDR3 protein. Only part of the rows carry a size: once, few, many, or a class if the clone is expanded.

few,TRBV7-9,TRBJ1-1,ASSSGQGYTEAF
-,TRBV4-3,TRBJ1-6,ASSQDVGTSPLH
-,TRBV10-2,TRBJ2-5,ASSPGIKTQY
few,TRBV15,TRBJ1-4,ATSRGQVANEKLF
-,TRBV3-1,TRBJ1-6,ASSQDSGTGSPLH
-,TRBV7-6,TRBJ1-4,ASSDLKQGAYEKLF
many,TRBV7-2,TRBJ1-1,ASSFRQGGGTEAF
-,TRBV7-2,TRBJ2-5,ASSRGGGAQETQY
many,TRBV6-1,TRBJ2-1,ASRPGGYNEQF
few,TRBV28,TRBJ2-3,ASNGGDVDTQY
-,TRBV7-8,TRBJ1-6,ASSLDLGDSPLH
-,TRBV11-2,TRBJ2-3,ASSLALDVYRTDTQY
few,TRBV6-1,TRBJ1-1,ASSPTGETEAF
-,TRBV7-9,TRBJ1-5,ASSLVGQENQPQH
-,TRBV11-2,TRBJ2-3,ASSLDMGLVTDTQY
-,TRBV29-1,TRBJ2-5,SVEGDLRGQETQY
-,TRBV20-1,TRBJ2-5,SALSGYGRTQY
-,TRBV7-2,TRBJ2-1,ASSLSSGGPYNEQF
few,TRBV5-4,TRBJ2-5,ASSLSGTREETQY
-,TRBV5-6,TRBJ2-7,ASSTGTSGRSSYEQY
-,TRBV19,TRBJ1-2,ASSADRGAGGYT